This T cell receptor (beta chain) was observed in a study of blood T cell repertoires in COVID-19. For the study at large: PBMCs, B-cell-depleted T cells, or T cells provided the cDNA or gDNA that made up the material.

Those enrolled, adults aged roughly 18 to 100 years, came from about two dozen US areas. Participant-reported clinical history was the basis for cohort assignment. With 3 bases clipped from V and 4 bases from J, the junction kept 11 bases outside the gene matches. This CDR3 region has 16 residues. Germline CDR1 reads SGDLS; CDR2 reads YYNGEE. Profiling relied on immunoSEQ multiplex PCR, and the TCRdb table lists in-frame clones only, not all of them. The sample lists some 510,000 clones; around 89% were seen once. This chain connects TRBV9 to TRBJ2-3, with 7 positions matching TRBD2. Sequences were obtained from PBMCs or T cells enriched from blood (not recorded which). This receptor was obtained from a woman aged 35 to 49 who had recovered from COVID-19. CDR3 residues: CASSGPSVGGADTQYF. In nucleotides, the CDR3 is TGTGCCAGCAGCGGACCATCAGTTGGGGGGGCAGATACGCAGTATTTT. The whole variable domain, filled in from reference TRBV9 and TRBJ2-3, reads DSGVTQTPKHLITATGQRVTLRCSPRSGDLSVYWYQQSLDQGLQFLIQYYNGEERAKGNILERFSAQQFPDLHSELNLSSLELGDSALYFCASSGPSVGGADTQYFGPGTRLTVL.